The sequence of this T cell receptor beta chain was determined in a study of T cell repertoires in cytomegalovirus infection. Study as a whole: Both a matching HLA type and CMV infection were indicated by public TCR beta signatures.

Germline CDR1 reads MNHNY; CDR2 reads SVGAGI (reference sequence). Trimming left V 8 bases short and J 8 bases short, with 10 bases between. The CDR3 has 11 amino acids. Using its own MiXCR run on the reads, TCRdb lists one record per CDR3 protein. The sample contains approximately 170,000 distinct CDR3 sequences, about a sixth of which appear only once. Concerning this clonotype itself: Its matching antigen is unknown.

Overall study results and limits: People with CMV and the relevant HLA were identified by cumulative public TCR beta family frequency. Within the response measured ex vivo, HLA-C-restricted CMV-specific TCR beta clonotypes were dominant.

The origin of this receptor is a human donor in good health (CMV status not recorded). Some clones in this sample may be carry-over from other donors' samples. This chain links TRBV6-6 with TRBJ2-1; D not certain. Material: CD8+ T cells from PBMCs. The chain's CDR3 is CASQRGDEQFF. Here the CDR3 DNA reads TGTGCCAGCCAAAGAGGCGATGAGCAGTTCTTC.